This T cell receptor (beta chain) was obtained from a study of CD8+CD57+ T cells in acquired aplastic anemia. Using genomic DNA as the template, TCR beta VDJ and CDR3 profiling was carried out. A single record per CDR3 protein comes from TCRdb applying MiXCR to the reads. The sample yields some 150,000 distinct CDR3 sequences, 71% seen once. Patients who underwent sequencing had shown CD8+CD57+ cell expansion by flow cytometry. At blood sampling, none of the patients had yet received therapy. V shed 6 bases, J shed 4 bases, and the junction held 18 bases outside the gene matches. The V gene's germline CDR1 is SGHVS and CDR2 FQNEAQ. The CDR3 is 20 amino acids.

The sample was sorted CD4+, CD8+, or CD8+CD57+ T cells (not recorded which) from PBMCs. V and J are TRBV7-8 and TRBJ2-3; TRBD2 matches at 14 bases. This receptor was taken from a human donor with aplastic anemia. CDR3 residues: CASRDRTSGGPAGFPDTQYF. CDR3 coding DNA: TGTGCCAGCAGGGACCGGACTAGCGGGGGGCCCGCTGGGTTCCCAGATACGCAGTATTTT.